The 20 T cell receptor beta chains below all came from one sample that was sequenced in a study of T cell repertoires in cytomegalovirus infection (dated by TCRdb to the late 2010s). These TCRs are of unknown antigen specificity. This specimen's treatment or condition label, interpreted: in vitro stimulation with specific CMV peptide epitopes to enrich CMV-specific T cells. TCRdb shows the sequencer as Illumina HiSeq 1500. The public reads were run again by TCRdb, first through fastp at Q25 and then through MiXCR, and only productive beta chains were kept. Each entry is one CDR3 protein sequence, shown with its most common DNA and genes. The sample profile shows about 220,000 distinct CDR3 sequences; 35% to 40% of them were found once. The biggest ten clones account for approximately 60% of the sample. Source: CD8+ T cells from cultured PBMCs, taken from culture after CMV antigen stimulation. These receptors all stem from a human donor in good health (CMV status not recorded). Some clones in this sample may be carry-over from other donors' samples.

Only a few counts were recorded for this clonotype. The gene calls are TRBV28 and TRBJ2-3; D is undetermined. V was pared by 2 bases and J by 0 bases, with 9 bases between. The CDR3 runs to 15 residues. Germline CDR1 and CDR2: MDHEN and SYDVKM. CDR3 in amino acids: CASSLERSSTDTQYF. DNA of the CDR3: TGTGCCAGCAGTTTAGAGAGGTCTAGCACAGATACGCAGTATTTT.

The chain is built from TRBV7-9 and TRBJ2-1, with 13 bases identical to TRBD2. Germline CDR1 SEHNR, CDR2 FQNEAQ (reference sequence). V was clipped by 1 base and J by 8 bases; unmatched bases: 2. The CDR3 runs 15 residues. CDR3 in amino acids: CASSLGLAGGYEQFF. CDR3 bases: TGTGCCAGCAGCTTAGGACTAGCGGGAGGCTATGAGCAGTTCTTC.

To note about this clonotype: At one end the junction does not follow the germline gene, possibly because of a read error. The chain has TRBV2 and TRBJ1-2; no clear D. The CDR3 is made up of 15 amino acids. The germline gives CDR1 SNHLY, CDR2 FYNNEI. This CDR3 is CARKESLSHWVGSTF. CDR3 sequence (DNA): TGTGCCAGAAAGGAAAGCCTCTCCCACTGGGTAGGCTCCACCTTC.

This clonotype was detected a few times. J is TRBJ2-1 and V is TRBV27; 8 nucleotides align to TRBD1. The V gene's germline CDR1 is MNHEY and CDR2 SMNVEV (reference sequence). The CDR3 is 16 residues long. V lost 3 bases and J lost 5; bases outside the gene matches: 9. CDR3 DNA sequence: TGTGCCAGCAGTTTCTCGGACAGGGCCCATGACAATGAGCAGTTCTTC. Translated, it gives CASSFSDRAHDNEQFF.

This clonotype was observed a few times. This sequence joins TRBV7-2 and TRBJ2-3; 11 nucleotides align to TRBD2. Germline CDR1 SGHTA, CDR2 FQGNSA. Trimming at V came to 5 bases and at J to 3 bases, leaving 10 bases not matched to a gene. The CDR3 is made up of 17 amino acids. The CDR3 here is CASSPSPTSGVTDTQYF. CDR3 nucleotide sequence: TGTGCCAGCAGCCCCTCACCGACTAGCGGGGTTACAGATACGCAGTATTTT.

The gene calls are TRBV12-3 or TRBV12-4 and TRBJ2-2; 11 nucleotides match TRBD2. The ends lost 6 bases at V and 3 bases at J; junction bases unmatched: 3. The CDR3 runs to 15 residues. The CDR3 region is CASRTSGRDTGELFF. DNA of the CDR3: TGTGCCAGCAGAACTAGCGGGAGAGACACCGGGGAGCTGTTTTTT.

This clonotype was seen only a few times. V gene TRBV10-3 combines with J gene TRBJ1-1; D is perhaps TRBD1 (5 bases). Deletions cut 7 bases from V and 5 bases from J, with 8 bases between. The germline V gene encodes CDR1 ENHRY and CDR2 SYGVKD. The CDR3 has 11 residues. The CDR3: CAINGGTEAFF. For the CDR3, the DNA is TGTGCCATCAATGGGGGGACTGAAGCTTTCTTT.

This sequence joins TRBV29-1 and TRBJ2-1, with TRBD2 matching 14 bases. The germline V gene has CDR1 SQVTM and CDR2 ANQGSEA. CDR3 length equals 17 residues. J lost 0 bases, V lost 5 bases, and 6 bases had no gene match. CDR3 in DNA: TGCAGCGTTACGGGACTAGCGGGAGTGGGCTCCTACAATGAGCAGTTCTTC. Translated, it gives CSVTGLAGVGSYNEQFF.

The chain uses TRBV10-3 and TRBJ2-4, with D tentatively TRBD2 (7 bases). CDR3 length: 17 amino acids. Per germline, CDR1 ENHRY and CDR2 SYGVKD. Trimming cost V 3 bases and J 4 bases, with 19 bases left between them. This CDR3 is CAISDGGGASIKNIQYF. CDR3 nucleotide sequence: TGTGCCATCAGTGATGGAGGGGGGGCTTCCATAAAAAACATTCAGTACTTC.

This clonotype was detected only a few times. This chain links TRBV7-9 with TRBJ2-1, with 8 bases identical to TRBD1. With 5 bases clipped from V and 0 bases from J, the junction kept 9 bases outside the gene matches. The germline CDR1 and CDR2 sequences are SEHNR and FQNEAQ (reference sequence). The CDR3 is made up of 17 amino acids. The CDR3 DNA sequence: TGTGCCAGCAGCCCCCGGGACAGGAGACTCTCCTACAATGAGCAGTTCTTC. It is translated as CASSPRDRRLSYNEQFF.

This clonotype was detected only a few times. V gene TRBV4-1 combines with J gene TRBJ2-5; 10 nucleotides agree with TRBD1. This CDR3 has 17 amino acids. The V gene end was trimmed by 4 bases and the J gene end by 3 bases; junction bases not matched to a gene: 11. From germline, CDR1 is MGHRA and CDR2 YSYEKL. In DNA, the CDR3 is TGCGCCAGCAGCCCCCGGGACAGGGGCGAGTCTAAAGAGACCCAGTACTTC. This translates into CASSPRDRGESKETQYF.

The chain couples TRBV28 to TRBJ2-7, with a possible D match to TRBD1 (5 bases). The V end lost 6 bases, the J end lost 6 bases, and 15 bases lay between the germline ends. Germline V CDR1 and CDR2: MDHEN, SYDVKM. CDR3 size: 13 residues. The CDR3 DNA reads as TGTGCCAGCAGCCACCGGACATCGGTCGAGCAGTACTTC. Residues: CASSHRTSVEQYF.

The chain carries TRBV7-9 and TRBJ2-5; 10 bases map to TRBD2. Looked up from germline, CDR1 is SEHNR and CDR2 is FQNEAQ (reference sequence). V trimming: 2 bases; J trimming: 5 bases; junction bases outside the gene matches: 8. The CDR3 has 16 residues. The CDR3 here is CASSLMSGGAGETQYF. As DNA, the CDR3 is TGTGCCAGCAGCTTAATGAGCGGGGGGGCCGGGGAGACCCAGTACTTC.

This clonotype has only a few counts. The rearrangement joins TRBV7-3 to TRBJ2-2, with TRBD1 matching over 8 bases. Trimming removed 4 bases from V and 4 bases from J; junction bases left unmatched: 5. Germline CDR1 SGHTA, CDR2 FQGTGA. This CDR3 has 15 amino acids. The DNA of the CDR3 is TGTGCCAGCAGCTCAGACAGGGGCGGCACCGGGGAGCTGTTTTTT. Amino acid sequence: CASSSDRGGTGELFF.

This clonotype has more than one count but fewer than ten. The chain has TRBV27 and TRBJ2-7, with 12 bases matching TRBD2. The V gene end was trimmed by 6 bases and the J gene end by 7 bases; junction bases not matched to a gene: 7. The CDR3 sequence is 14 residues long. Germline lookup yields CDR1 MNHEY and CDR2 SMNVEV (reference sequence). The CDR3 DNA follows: TGTGCCAGCAGGTTAACTAGCGGGAGGACTGAGCAGTACTTC. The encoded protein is CASRLTSGRTEQYF.

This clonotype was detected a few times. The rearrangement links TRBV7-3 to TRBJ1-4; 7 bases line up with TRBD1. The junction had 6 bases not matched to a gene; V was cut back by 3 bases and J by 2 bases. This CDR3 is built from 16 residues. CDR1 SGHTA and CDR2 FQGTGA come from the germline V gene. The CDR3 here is CASSFLRGDTNEKLFF. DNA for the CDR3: TGTGCCAGCAGCTTCCTCAGGGGGGATACTAATGAAAAACTGTTTTTT. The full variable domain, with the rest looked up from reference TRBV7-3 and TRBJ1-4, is GAGVSQTPSNKVTEKGKYVELRCDPISGHTALYWYRQSLGQGPEFLIYFQGTGAADDSGLPNDRFFAVRPEGSVSTLKIQRTERGDSAVYLCASSFLRGDTNEKLFFGSGTQLSVL.

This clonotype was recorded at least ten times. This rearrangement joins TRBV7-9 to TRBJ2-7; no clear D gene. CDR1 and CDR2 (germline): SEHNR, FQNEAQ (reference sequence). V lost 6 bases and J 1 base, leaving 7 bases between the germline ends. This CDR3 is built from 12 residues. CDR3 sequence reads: CASSSISYEQYF. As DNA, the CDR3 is TGTGCCAGCAGTTCGATATCCTACGAGCAGTACTTC.

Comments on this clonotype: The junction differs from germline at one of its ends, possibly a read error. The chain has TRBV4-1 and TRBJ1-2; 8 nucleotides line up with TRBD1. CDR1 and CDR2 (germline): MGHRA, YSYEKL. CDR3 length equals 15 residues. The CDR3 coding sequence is TGCACCAGCAGCCAAGATTCAGGGGGCAGCTATGGCTACACCTTC. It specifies CTSSQDSGGSYGYTF.

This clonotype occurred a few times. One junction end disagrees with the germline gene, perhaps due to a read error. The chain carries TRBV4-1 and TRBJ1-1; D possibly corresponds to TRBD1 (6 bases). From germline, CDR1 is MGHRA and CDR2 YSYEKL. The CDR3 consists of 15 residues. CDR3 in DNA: TGTGCCAGCAGCCAAGCAAAGGGGGTTGGCACTGAAGCTTTCTTT. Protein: CASSQAKGVGTEAFF.

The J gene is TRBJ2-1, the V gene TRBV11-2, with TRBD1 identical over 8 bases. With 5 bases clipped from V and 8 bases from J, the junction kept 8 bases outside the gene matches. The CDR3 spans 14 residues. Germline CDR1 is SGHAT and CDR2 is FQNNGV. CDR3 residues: CASSPGGDAYEQFF. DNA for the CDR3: TGTGCCAGCAGCCCAGGGGGCGATGCGTATGAGCAGTTCTTC.